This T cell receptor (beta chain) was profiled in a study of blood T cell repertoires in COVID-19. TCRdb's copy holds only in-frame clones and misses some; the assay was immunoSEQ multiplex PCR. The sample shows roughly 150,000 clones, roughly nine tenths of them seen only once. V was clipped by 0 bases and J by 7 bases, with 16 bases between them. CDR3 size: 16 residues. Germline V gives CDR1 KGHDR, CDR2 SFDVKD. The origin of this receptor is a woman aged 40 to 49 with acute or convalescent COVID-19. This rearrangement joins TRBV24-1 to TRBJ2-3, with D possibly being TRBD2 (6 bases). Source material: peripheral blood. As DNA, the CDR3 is TGTGCCACCAGTGATTTGGAGTTGGCAGGGAGGAATACGCAGTATTTT. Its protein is CATSDLELAGRNTQYF.